This TCR beta chain was sequenced during a study of T cell repertoires in cytomegalovirus infection (dated by TCRdb to between 2018 and 2020). The study in broad terms: Because public TCR beta signatures pointed to carriage of CMV infection together with the matching HLA type, the HLA type of each donor mattered for the analysis. What the authors observed across the whole study: The ex vivo response was dominated by HLA-C-restricted CMV-specific TCR beta clonotypes, and the single most frequent clonotype in two of eight donors was supplied by these HLA-C-restricted clonotypes. Cumulative frequency of public TCR beta family members discriminated carriers of CMV infection plus the relevant HLA type in this cohort and an independent roughly 340-donor cohort.

The junction shows trimming of 5 bases on V and 1 base on J, plus 15 bases between the germline ends. The CDR1 and CDR2 encoded by the germline V gene are SNHLY and FYNNEI. The CDR3 runs 15 residues from the cysteine to the phenylalanine. CDR3 DNA is the only sequence kept; it has 45 bases, read in frame from the first base. This clonotype was seen a handful of times. Its antigen remains undetermined. Base qualities are not recorded, but no much larger clone differs from it by a single base. Instrument on record: Illumina HiSeq 1500. The raw public reads went through TCRdb reprocessing: fastp at Q25, MiXCR clone calling, in-frame beta chains kept. A single entry per CDR3 protein holds the most common genes and DNA from its merged rows. Within this sample are more than 650,000 distinct CDR3 sequences, with approximately 40% of them counted one time only. Of the sample, about 2.8% is held by the ten largest clones.

Sequencing input: PBMCs. Recombination joined TRBV2 with TRBJ2-7; possibly the D gene is TRBD2, per 5 matching bases. This receptor was identified in a human donor in good health (CMV status not recorded). Some clones in this sample may be carry-over from other donors' samples. The sequenced DNA is TGTGCCAGCAGTCGGAGGCTCACTCCTTCCTACGAGCAGTACTTC. The encoded protein is CASSRRLTPSYEQYF.